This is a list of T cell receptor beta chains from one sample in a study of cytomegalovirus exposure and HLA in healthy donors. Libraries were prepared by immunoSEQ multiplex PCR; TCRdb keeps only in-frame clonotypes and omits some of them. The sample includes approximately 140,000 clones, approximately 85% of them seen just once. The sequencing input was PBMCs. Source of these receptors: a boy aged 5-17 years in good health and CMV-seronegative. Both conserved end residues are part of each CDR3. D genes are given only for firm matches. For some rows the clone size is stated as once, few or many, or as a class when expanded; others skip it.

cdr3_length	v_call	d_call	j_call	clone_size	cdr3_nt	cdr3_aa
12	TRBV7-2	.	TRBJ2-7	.	TGTGCCAGCAGCCACAGCTCCTACGAGCAGTACTTC	CASSHSSYEQYF
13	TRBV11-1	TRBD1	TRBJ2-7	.	TGTGCCAGCTCTAGACAGGGGTCCTACGAGCAGTACTTC	CASSRQGSYEQYF
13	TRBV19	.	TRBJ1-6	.	TGTGCCAGTAGAACCGGAGTGGGTTCCCCCCTCCACTTT	CASRTGVGSPLHF
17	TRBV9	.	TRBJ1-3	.	TGTGCCAGCAGCTCTAAATGGGGCCTCAGCTCTGGAAACACCATATATTTT	CASSSKWGLSSGNTIYF
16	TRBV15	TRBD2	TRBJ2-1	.	TGTGCCACCAGCAGTGATACTAGCGGGAACTACAATGAGCAGTTCTTC	CATSSDTSGNYNEQFF
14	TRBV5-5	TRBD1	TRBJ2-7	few	TGTGCCAGCAGCTTGTGGACAGGGGAGAACGAGCAGTACTTC	CASSLWTGENEQYF
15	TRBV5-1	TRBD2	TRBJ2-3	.	TGCGCCAGCAGCTCTACTAGCGGGGACACAGATACGCAGTATTTT	CASSSTSGDTDTQYF
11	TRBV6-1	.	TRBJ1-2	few	TGTGCCAGCAATAGAGGGGGTGGCTACACCTTC	CASNRGGGYTF
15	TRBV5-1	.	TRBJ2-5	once	TGCGCCAGCAGCTTGGGGAGCGGGTTAGCGGAGACCCAGTACTTC	CASSLGSGLAETQYF
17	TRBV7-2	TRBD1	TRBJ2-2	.	TGTGCCAGCAGCTCTCGTTCACAGGGGTGGGGCGTCGGGGAGCTATTTTTT	CASSSRSQGWGVGELFF
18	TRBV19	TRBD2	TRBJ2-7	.	TGTGCCAGTAGTATAGGCCCCCTGACTAGCGGGAGGTTGTACGAGCAGTACTTC	CASSIGPLTSGRLYEQYF
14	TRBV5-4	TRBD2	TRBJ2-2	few	TGTGCCAGCAGCTTGGCGGGGGGAGCCGGGGAGCTGTTTTTT	CASSLAGGAGELFF
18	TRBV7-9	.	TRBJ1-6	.	TGTGCCAGCAGCAGTCCTGGGGGGACCAGCTCCTATAATTCACCCCTCCACTTT	CASSSPGGTSSYNSPLHF
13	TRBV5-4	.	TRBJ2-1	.	TGTGCCAGCAGCTTTACTATTAGCAATGAGCAGTTCTTC	CASSFTISNEQFF
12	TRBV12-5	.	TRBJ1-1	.	TGTGCTAGTGGGGGGGCTTACGCTGAAGCTTTCTTT	CASGGAYAEAFF
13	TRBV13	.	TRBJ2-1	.	TGTGCCAGCAGCTTCCGTTCCTACAATGAGCAGTTCTTC	CASSFRSYNEQFF
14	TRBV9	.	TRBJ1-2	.	TGTGCCAGCAGCTCCCTAGGGGCCCTCTATGGCTACACCTTC	CASSSLGALYGYTF
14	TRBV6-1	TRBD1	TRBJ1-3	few	TGTGCCGGAGACGAGGGGGCGGGAGGAAACACCATATATTTT	CAGDEGAGGNTIYF
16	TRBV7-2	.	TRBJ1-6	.	TGTGCCAGCAGCATCGCAGGGTCGTCCTATAATTCACCCCTCCACTTT	CASSIAGSSYNSPLHF
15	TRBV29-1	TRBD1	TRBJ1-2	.	TGCAGCGTTCCCCAATTACAGGGGGCACGGGATGGCTACACCTTC	CSVPQLQGARDGYTF
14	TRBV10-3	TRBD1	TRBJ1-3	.	TGTGCCATCAGCAGGGACAGCTCTGGAAACACCATATATTTT	CAISRDSSGNTIYF
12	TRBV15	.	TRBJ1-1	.	TGTGCCACCAGCAGAGGGGCAGGGCAAGCTTTCTTT	CATSRGAGQAFF
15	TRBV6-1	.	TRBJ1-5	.	TGTGCCAGCAGTACATACGACAGGATAAATCAGCCCCAGCATTTT	CASSTYDRINQPQHF
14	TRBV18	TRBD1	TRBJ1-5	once	TGTGCCAGCTCACCCGGGACAGGGAATCAGCCCCAGCATTTT	CASSPGTGNQPQHF
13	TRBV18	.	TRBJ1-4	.	TGTGCCAGCTCACCATCGGGGGGCGAAAAACTGTTTTTT	CASSPSGGEKLFF
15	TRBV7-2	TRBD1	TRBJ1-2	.	TGTGCCAGCAGCCGAACTATGACAGGGGACTATGGCTACACCTTC	CASSRTMTGDYGYTF
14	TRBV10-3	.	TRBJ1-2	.	TGTGCCATCAGTGCAGAAACGGGGAACTATGGCTACACCTTC	CAISAETGNYGYTF
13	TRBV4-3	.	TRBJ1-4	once	TGCGCCAGCAGCCTGGGGGGAGGGGAAAAACTGTTTTTT	CASSLGGGEKLFF
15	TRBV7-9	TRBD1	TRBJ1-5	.	TGTGCCAGCAGCTCGACAGGGAATAGCAATCAGCCCCAGCATTTT	CASSSTGNSNQPQHF
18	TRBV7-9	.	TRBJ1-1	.	TGTGCCAGCAGCTTAGTGGGGGCAGGAGCAACCATGAACACTGAAGCTTTCTTT	CASSLVGAGATMNTEAFF
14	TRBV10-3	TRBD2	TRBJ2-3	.	TGTGCCATCAGGCGGGAGCGTAGCACAGATACGCAGTATTTT	CAIRRERSTDTQYF
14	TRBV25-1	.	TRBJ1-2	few	TGTGCCAGCAGTGAAAAAGGGGCGAACTATGGCTACACCTTC	CASSEKGANYGYTF
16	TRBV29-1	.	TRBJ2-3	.	TGCAGCGCCGGCCCGAGGAGGATGATTAGCACAGATACGCAGTATTTT	CSAGPRRMISTDTQYF
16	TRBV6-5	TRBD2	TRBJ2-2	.	TGTGCCAGCAGTTACGCGACTAGCGCTTACACCGGGGAGCTGTTTTTT	CASSYATSAYTGELFF
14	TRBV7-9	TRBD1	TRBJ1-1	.	TGTGCCAGCAGCCTCGACAGGGCCGCCACTGAAGCTTTCTTT	CASSLDRAATEAFF
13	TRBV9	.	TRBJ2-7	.	TGTGCCAGCGCCGCAGGGTTAACCTACGAGCAGTACTTC	CASAAGLTYEQYF
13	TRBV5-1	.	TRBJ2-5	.	TGCGCCAGCAGCTTGGACAGACAAGAGACCCAGTACTTC	CASSLDRQETQYF
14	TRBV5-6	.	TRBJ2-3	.	TGTGCCAGCAGCCCGACCGCGCGGGGAGATACGCAGTATTTT	CASSPTARGDTQYF
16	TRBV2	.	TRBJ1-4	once	TGTGCCAGCCTCCTGAACCCCTCAGGGTCCAGGGAAAAACTGTTTTTT	CASLLNPSGSREKLFF
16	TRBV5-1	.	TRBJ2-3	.	TGCGCCAGCAGAATGACAGCAACCCGACCCACAGATACGCAGTATTTT	CASRMTATRPTDTQYF
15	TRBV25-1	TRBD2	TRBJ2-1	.	TGTGCCAGCAGTGAATCTCGAGCGGGAGGTTATGAGCAGTTCTTC	CASSESRAGGYEQFF
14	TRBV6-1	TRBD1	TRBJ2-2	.	TGTGCCAGCAGCCCCGGACAGGGTAACGGGGAGCTGTTTTTT	CASSPGQGNGELFF
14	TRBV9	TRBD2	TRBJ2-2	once	TGTGCCAGCAGCGCCAAGCGGGGGCCCGGGGAGCTGTTTTTT	CASSAKRGPGELFF
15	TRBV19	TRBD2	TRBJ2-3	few	TGTGCCAGTAGTATACTAGCGGCTAACACAGATACGCAGTATTTT	CASSILAANTDTQYF
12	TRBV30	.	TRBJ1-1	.	TGTGCCTGGAGTGTACAGTGGGCCGAAGCTTTCTTT	CAWSVQWAEAFF
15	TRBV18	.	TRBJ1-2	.	TGTGCCAGCTCACCACAGCCGGACTCTAACTATGGCTACACCTTC	CASSPQPDSNYGYTF
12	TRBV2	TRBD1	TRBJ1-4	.	TGTGCCAGCAGGGGTGGACAGGCCAAACTGTTTTTT	CASRGGQAKLFF
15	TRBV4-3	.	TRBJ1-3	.	TGCGCCAGCAGCATGACAGAGAGCTCTGGAAACACCATATATTTT	CASSMTESSGNTIYF
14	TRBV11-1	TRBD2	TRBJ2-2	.	TGTGCCAGCAGACATACTAGCGGAACCGGGGAGCTGTTTTTT	CASRHTSGTGELFF
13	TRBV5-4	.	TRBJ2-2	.	TGTGCCAGCAGCTTCCCTAACACCGGGGAGCTGTTTTTT	CASSFPNTGELFF
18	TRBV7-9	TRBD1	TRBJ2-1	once	TGTGCCAGCAGCCCACGGGGGACAGGGGGTGCCTCCTACAATGAGCAGTTCTTC	CASSPRGTGGASYNEQFF
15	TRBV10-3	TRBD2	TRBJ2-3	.	TGTGCCATCAGTGTGTCTAGCGGGGGGACAGATACGCAGTATTTT	CAISVSSGGTDTQYF
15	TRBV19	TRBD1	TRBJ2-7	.	TGTGCCAGTAGTATTGTCTTGAGTCAGGGGGTAGAGCAGTACTTC	CASSIVLSQGVEQYF
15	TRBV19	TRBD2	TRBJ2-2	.	TGTGCCAGTAGTATACTAGCGGGAGTGATCGGGGAGCTGTTTTTT	CASSILAGVIGELFF
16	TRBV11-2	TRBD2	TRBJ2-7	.	TGTGCCAGCAGCTTAGGAAGCCAGCGGGGAACCTACGAGCAGTACTTC	CASSLGSQRGTYEQYF